This is a list of T cell receptor beta chains from one sample in a study of CD8+ T cells in alopecia areata. Profiled with immunoSEQ multiplex PCR; TCRdb holds only in-frame clones, not every one. In the table there are 150,000 to 250,000 clones, 50% to 60% of which are singletons. Sequenced here: CD4+ T cells sorted from blood, sampled at week 4, from a patient treated with tofacitinib. These receptors originate from a human donor with alopecia areata. Each CDR3 is given with its conserved first and last residue. The D gene is left open where the match is weak. Not all rows give a size; the values are once, few, many and, for expanded clones, a class.

abundance: .; j_gene: TRBJ1-1; d_gene: TRBD1; v_gene: TRBV5-1; CDR3nt: TGCGCCAGCAGCCCTAGCAGGGGGCGCCGGACTGAAGCTTTCTTT; CDR3aa: CASSPSRGRRTEAFF
abundance: .; j_gene: TRBJ2-3; d_gene: .; v_gene: TRBV4-3; CDR3nt: TGCGCCAGCAGCCAGGAGACGGGGACGGGGAAGGGGCATACGCAGTATTTT; CDR3aa: CASSQETGTGKGHTQYF
abundance: few; j_gene: TRBJ2-7; d_gene: TRBD1; v_gene: TRBV10-3; CDR3nt: TGTGCCATCAAGGGACAGGGTTTGTCCTACGAGCAGTACTTC; CDR3aa: CAIKGQGLSYEQYF
abundance: .; j_gene: TRBJ1-1; d_gene: .; v_gene: TRBV5-8; CDR3nt: TGTGCCAGCAGCTGGACGGGGAACCTGAGCACTGAAGCTTTCTTT; CDR3aa: CASSWTGNLSTEAFF
abundance: .; j_gene: TRBJ2-5; d_gene: TRBD2; v_gene: TRBV30; CDR3nt: TGTGCCTGGAGTTTAGGGGCTAGCGGGGACGGCGAGACCCAGTACTTC; CDR3aa: CAWSLGASGDGETQYF
abundance: few; j_gene: TRBJ1-4; d_gene: .; v_gene: TRBV7-9; CDR3nt: TGTGCCAGCAGCTGGAGCCAGATTGAGGGTGAAAAACTGTTTTTT; CDR3aa: CASSWSQIEGEKLFF
abundance: .; j_gene: TRBJ1-6; d_gene: .; v_gene: TRBV7-2; CDR3nt: TGTGCCAGCAGCGGCAAAGGGTCGGCGGATTCACCCCTCCACTTT; CDR3aa: CASSGKGSADSPLHF
abundance: .; j_gene: TRBJ1-4; d_gene: TRBD1; v_gene: TRBV5-4; CDR3nt: TGTGCCAGCAGCCGCCCTGGGACAGGGAGACTGTTTTTT; CDR3aa: CASSRPGTGRLFF
abundance: .; j_gene: TRBJ1-2; d_gene: TRBD1; v_gene: TRBV2; CDR3nt: TGTGCCAGCACCGGGACAGGGAATGGCTACACCTTC; CDR3aa: CASTGTGNGYTF
abundance: .; j_gene: TRBJ1-5; d_gene: .; v_gene: TRBV20-1; CDR3nt: TGCAGTGCTGGTAGCAATCAGCCCCAGCATTTT; CDR3aa: CSAGSNQPQHF
abundance: .; j_gene: TRBJ1-5; d_gene: .; v_gene: TRBV19; CDR3nt: TGTGCCAGTAGTATCTCCTCGGTCCGGTTGACGAATGGCAATCAGCCCCAGCATTTT; CDR3aa: CASSISSVRLTNGNQPQHF
abundance: few; j_gene: TRBJ2-3; d_gene: .; v_gene: TRBV28; CDR3nt: TGTGCCAGCAGTCCCGGGGGGCCTGCGGGCACAGATACGCAGTATTTT; CDR3aa: CASSPGGPAGTDTQYF
abundance: .; j_gene: TRBJ2-7; d_gene: .; v_gene: TRBV6-5; CDR3nt: TGTGCCAGCTCCAAACAGGGTCCCTACGAGCAGTACTTC; CDR3aa: CASSKQGPYEQYF
abundance: .; j_gene: TRBJ2-6; d_gene: .; v_gene: TRBV27; CDR3nt: TGTGCCAGCAGTTTCACGAGGGGGGCAGGGGTAGGTTCTGGGGCCAACGTCCTGACTTTC; CDR3aa: CASSFTRGAGVGSGANVLTF
abundance: few; j_gene: TRBJ1-5; d_gene: .; v_gene: TRBV15; CDR3nt: TGTGCCACCAGCAGAGTCCGGGGGCGCGGAAATCAGCCCCAGCATTTT; CDR3aa: CATSRVRGRGNQPQHF
abundance: .; j_gene: TRBJ1-6; d_gene: TRBD1; v_gene: TRBV25-1; CDR3nt: TGTGCCAGCAGTGAAGCCACAGGGGTCAGATCACCCCTCCACTTT; CDR3aa: CASSEATGVRSPLHF
abundance: few; j_gene: TRBJ2-3; d_gene: .; v_gene: TRBV7-9; CDR3nt: TGTGCCAGCAGCTCAATGAGCGGGTACGCAGATACGCAGTATTTT; CDR3aa: CASSSMSGYADTQYF
abundance: .; j_gene: TRBJ1-2; d_gene: TRBD1; v_gene: TRBV29-1; CDR3nt: TGCAGCGTTGAAGACCGACTAACAGGGGAAGGGAGGCATGGCTACACCTTC; CDR3aa: CSVEDRLTGEGRHGYTF
abundance: .; j_gene: TRBJ2-3; d_gene: .; v_gene: TRBV5-4; CDR3nt: TGTGCCAGCAGCTTGCGGACGGGGGACACAGATACGCAGTATTTT; CDR3aa: CASSLRTGDTDTQYF
abundance: .; j_gene: TRBJ1-6; d_gene: TRBD1; v_gene: TRBV6-5; CDR3nt: TGTGCCACCGCGGACAGGGATAATTCACCCCTCCACTTT; CDR3aa: CATADRDNSPLHF
abundance: few; j_gene: TRBJ2-4; d_gene: TRBD1; v_gene: TRBV6-5; CDR3nt: TGTGCCAGCAGTTACTCCGCCCAGGGGGACATTCAGTACTTC; CDR3aa: CASSYSAQGDIQYF
abundance: .; j_gene: TRBJ2-7; d_gene: .; v_gene: TRBV28; CDR3nt: TGTGCCAGCAGGGGAGAGGCCTACGAGCAGTACTTC; CDR3aa: CASRGEAYEQYF
abundance: few; j_gene: TRBJ2-5; d_gene: .; v_gene: TRBV29-1; CDR3nt: TGCAGGGCAGGGGGGCGAAGAGAGACCCAGTACTTC; CDR3aa: CRAGGRRETQYF
abundance: .; j_gene: TRBJ1-2; d_gene: .; v_gene: TRBV27; CDR3nt: TGTGCCAGCAGTTTTCGAAGCCTAGACTATGGCTACACCTTC; CDR3aa: CASSFRSLDYGYTF
abundance: .; j_gene: TRBJ2-3; d_gene: TRBD2; v_gene: TRBV6-5; CDR3nt: TGTGCCAGCAGTTCCCCGGGGGGAGATACGCAGTATTTT; CDR3aa: CASSSPGGDTQYF
abundance: .; j_gene: TRBJ2-2; d_gene: .; v_gene: TRBV11-2; CDR3nt: TGTGCCAGTCACTGGGGAGGAACCACCGGGGAGCTGTTTTTT; CDR3aa: CASHWGGTTGELFF
abundance: few; j_gene: TRBJ2-6; d_gene: .; v_gene: TRBV29-1; CDR3nt: TGCAGCGTTGTCTGGAACTCTGGGGCCAACGTCCTGACTTTC; CDR3aa: CSVVWNSGANVLTF
abundance: .; j_gene: TRBJ1-1; d_gene: TRBD1; v_gene: TRBV9; CDR3nt: TGTGCCAGCGGCGGGACAGGGAACATGAACACTGAAGCTTTCTTT; CDR3aa: CASGGTGNMNTEAFF
abundance: .; j_gene: TRBJ1-1; d_gene: .; v_gene: TRBV29-1; CDR3nt: TGCAGCCCAGGATTCTACACTGAAGCTTTCTTT; CDR3aa: CSPGFYTEAFF
abundance: few; j_gene: TRBJ2-5; d_gene: .; v_gene: TRBV30; CDR3nt: TGTGCCTGGAGTAACTCTGAGACCCAGTACTTC; CDR3aa: CAWSNSETQYF
abundance: .; j_gene: TRBJ2-7; d_gene: TRBD1; v_gene: TRBV5-1; CDR3nt: TGCGCCAGCAGCACCGGACAGGGGAGCCGCGAGCAGTACTTC; CDR3aa: CASSTGQGSREQYF
abundance: once; j_gene: TRBJ2-7; d_gene: TRBD1; v_gene: TRBV29-1; CDR3nt: TGCAGCGTCTCGACAGGGGGCAGTTACGAGCAGTACTTC; CDR3aa: CSVSTGGSYEQYF
abundance: once; j_gene: TRBJ2-7; d_gene: TRBD2; v_gene: TRBV5-1; CDR3nt: TGCGCCAGCAGCTTACCTAGCGGGGGGTACTCCTACGAGCAGTACTTC; CDR3aa: CASSLPSGGYSYEQYF
abundance: .; j_gene: TRBJ2-1; d_gene: .; v_gene: TRBV27; CDR3nt: TGTGCCAGCAGTCAACTCGACAGCTCCTACAATGAGCAGTTCTTC; CDR3aa: CASSQLDSSYNEQFF
abundance: .; j_gene: TRBJ2-7; d_gene: .; v_gene: TRBV29-1; CDR3nt: TGCAGCGTTCTTACCTCCTACGAGCAGTACTTC; CDR3aa: CSVLTSYEQYF
abundance: .; j_gene: TRBJ2-1; d_gene: .; v_gene: TRBV30; CDR3nt: TGTGCCTGGAGTATTTCCGACAGGCGCCCCTACAATGAGCAGTTCTTC; CDR3aa: CAWSISDRRPYNEQFF
abundance: few; j_gene: TRBJ1-1; d_gene: TRBD1; v_gene: TRBV7-2; CDR3nt: TGTGCCAGCAGCCTTTCGGGACAGGGGACGGGAGCTTTCTTT; CDR3aa: CASSLSGQGTGAFF
abundance: .; j_gene: TRBJ2-5; d_gene: .; v_gene: TRBV4-1; CDR3nt: TGCGCCAGCAGCCGAGGGATTTCAGAGACCCAGTACTTC; CDR3aa: CASSRGISETQYF
abundance: few; j_gene: TRBJ2-3; d_gene: .; v_gene: TRBV19; CDR3nt: TGTGCCAGTTGCCCCGGGGCTAGCACAGATACGCAGTATTTT; CDR3aa: CASCPGASTDTQYF
abundance: .; j_gene: TRBJ2-7; d_gene: TRBD2; v_gene: TRBV7-2; CDR3nt: TGTGCCAGCAGCAAAAGCGGGGGGGGCTCTTACGAGCAGTACTTC; CDR3aa: CASSKSGGGSYEQYF
abundance: .; j_gene: TRBJ2-1; d_gene: TRBD1; v_gene: TRBV6-5; CDR3nt: TGTGCCAGCAGTTCCGACAGGGGTGGGGAGCAGTTCTTC; CDR3aa: CASSSDRGGEQFF
abundance: few; j_gene: TRBJ2-3; d_gene: TRBD2; v_gene: TRBV29-1; CDR3nt: TGCAGCGTTGGCGGGACTAGCGGGGGGGACGGCCCCTATACGCAGTATTTT; CDR3aa: CSVGGTSGGDGPYTQYF
abundance: few; j_gene: TRBJ2-1; d_gene: TRBD1; v_gene: TRBV5-6; CDR3nt: TGTGCCAGCAGCTTAGGTCAGGGGGCTTACAATGAGCAGTTCTTC; CDR3aa: CASSLGQGAYNEQFF
abundance: few; j_gene: TRBJ1-1; d_gene: .; v_gene: TRBV29-1; CDR3nt: TGCAGCGTCCAACAGGGGAACACTGAAGCTTTCTTT; CDR3aa: CSVQQGNTEAFF
abundance: .; j_gene: TRBJ1-2; d_gene: .; v_gene: TRBV6-5; CDR3nt: TGTGCCAGCAGACGGACAGATACCTATGGCTACACCTTC; CDR3aa: CASRRTDTYGYTF
abundance: .; j_gene: TRBJ1-2; d_gene: TRBD1; v_gene: TRBV27; CDR3nt: TGTGCCAGCAGGACAGGGTATGGCTACACCTTC; CDR3aa: CASRTGYGYTF
abundance: .; j_gene: TRBJ2-7; d_gene: .; v_gene: TRBV5-1; CDR3nt: TGCGCCAGCAGCTTGGACCATAAGCAGTACTTC; CDR3aa: CASSLDHKQYF
abundance: .; j_gene: TRBJ1-4; d_gene: .; v_gene: TRBV29-1; CDR3nt: TGCAGCGTTGCGGCCAGGGCTAATGAAAAACTGTTTTTT; CDR3aa: CSVAARANEKLFF
abundance: .; j_gene: TRBJ2-4; d_gene: .; v_gene: TRBV30; CDR3nt: TGTGCCTGGGCAGCCCTGGGCATTCAGTACTTC; CDR3aa: CAWAALGIQYF
abundance: .; j_gene: TRBJ1-2; d_gene: .; v_gene: TRBV14; CDR3nt: TGTGCCAGCAGCCAAGTCAGGGGATATGGCTACACCTTC; CDR3aa: CASSQVRGYGYTF
abundance: .; j_gene: TRBJ2-3; d_gene: .; v_gene: TRBV5-1; CDR3nt: TGCGCCAGCAGCGGGGACGGAGATACGCAGTATTTT; CDR3aa: CASSGDGDTQYF
abundance: few; j_gene: TRBJ2-5; d_gene: .; v_gene: TRBV30; CDR3nt: TGTGCCTGGGGGACGGATGGGGGTCACGAGACCCAGTACTTC; CDR3aa: CAWGTDGGHETQYF